This T cell receptor (beta chain) was captured in a study of breast tumors, draining lymph nodes, adjacent tissues. MiXCR, run by TCRdb on the multiplex PCR reads, gives a single entry per CDR3 protein. The profile shows approximately 140,000 distinct CDR3 sequences, 30% to 35% of them singletons. Many counts were recorded for this clonotype. Antigen: not known. The study, taken as a whole, reports: Compared with lymph nodes, tumors were less diverse; compared with nontumor tissue, more. The lymph node origin of tumor T cells was framed as consistent with a hypothesis, not demonstrated. Findings are consistent with lymph node origin and intratumoral expansion of most tumor T cells. Tumor and nontumor repertoires were significantly more similar in luminal-like than in basal-like breast cancer.

Trimming took 4 bases from V and 7 from J; bases not matched to a gene: 5. From germline, CDR1 is DFQATT and CDR2 SNEGSKA (reference sequence). The CDR3 has 15 residues. Samples came from axillary lymph nodes draining the breast cancer. The rearrangement links TRBV20-1 to TRBJ2-1; 15 positions match TRBD2. This TCR derives from a female donor with breast cancer. Some clones in this sample may be carry-over from other donors' samples. Sequencing was performed on axillary lymph node tissue. The CDR3 bases are TGCAGTGCTACCCGGACTAGCGGGGGGGCAAATGAGCAGTTCTTC. Translated: CSATRTSGGANEQFF.